The clone carrying this T cell receptor beta chain was seen more than once but under ten times. The sample is drawn from a study of blood T cells in healthy people across ages. V trimming: 6 bases; J trimming: 4 bases; junction bases outside the gene matches: 3. Germline V lookup: CDR1 LNHNV, CDR2 YYDKDF (reference sequence). The CDR3 is made up of 13 amino acids. Together with a sample-barcoded 5' primer, a J-beta primer mix was included in a second PCR lasting roughly 6 to 12 cycles. TCRdb fed the 5' RACE reads into MiXCR, producing one record per CDR3 protein. Of roughly 800,000 distinct CDR3 sequences in the sample, 55% to 70% were seen once.

Source material: blood. This chain joins TRBV15 and TRBJ2-1; 7 nucleotides match TRBD1. The receptor was isolated from a man aged 30-40 years in good health. The CDR3 sequence: CATRNRGYNEQFF. DNA for the CDR3: TGTGCCACCAGAAACAGGGGTTACAATGAGCAGTTCTTC.